The 29 T cell receptor beta chains below all came from one sample that was sequenced in a study of siplizumab effects on memory and regulatory T cells. The protocol was immunoSEQ multiplex PCR, while the TCRdb copy is restricted to in-frame clones and leaves out a portion. This table has about 91,000 clones, around 95% appearing once. The source material was naive CD4+ T cells sorted from blood. The receptors come from a human donor in good health.

The chain uses TRBV5-4 and TRBJ2-5; D not certain. Germline V gene sequence: CDR1 SGHNT, CDR2 YYREEE (reference sequence). Trimming pared 1 base from V and 2 bases from J, leaving 6 bases between. This CDR3 contains 13 residues. For the CDR3, the DNA is TGTGCCAGCAGCTTGCGTTTACAAGAGACCCAGTACTTC. As protein: CASSLRLQETQYF.

This chain uses TRBV7-8 with TRBJ1-1; D possibly corresponds to TRBD1 (5 bases). This CDR3 is built from 17 residues. V lost 1 base and J lost 4, with 19 bases in between. Looked up from germline, CDR1 is SGHVS and CDR2 is FQNEAQ. CDR3 sequence: CASSLVWGSFGSTEAFF. The CDR3, as DNA: TGTGCCAGCAGCTTAGTTTGGGGCAGTTTCGGAAGCACTGAAGCTTTCTTT. Variable domain in full (rest from reference TRBV7-8 and TRBJ1-1): GAGVSQSPRYKVAKRGQDVALRCDPISGHVSLFWYQQALGQGPEFLTYFQNEAQLDKSGLPSDRFFAERPEGSVSTLKIQRTQQEDSAVYLCASSLVWGSFGSTEAFFGQGTRLTVV.

Here the CDR3 DNA reads TGTGCCAGCAGTGCGGCAGATACGCAGTATTTT. Translation gives CASSAADTQYF. The V and J genes are TRBV2 and TRBJ2-3; D gene uncertain. The V end was cut by 4 bases, the J end by 4 bases, with 3 bases between. The CDR3 is made up of 11 amino acids. CDR1 and CDR2 (germline): SNHLY, FYNNEI.

The rearrangement links TRBV7-2 to TRBJ1-3; D ambiguous. V lost 5 bases and J 3 bases, leaving 14 bases between the germline ends. The CDR3 consists of 15 residues. Germline V gene sequence: CDR1 SGHTA, CDR2 FQGNSA. The CDR3 here is CASSLNTRHGNTIYF. In DNA, the CDR3 is TGTGCCAGCAGCCTAAACACAAGGCATGGAAACACCATATATTTT.

This rearrangement joins TRBV6-1 to TRBJ2-5; D is perhaps TRBD1 or TRBD2 (5 bases each). V lost 6 bases to trimming and J lost 1 base, with 15 bases between them. The CDR3 has 15 residues. The germline gives CDR1 MNHNS, CDR2 SASEGT. CDR3 nucleotides: TGTGCCAGCAGCTATGGGACGTACGGCCAAGAGACCCAGTACTTC. This encodes CASSYGTYGQETQYF.

This sequence joins TRBV25-1 and TRBJ2-5, with 8 bases aligning to TRBD1. Per germline, CDR1 MGHDK and CDR2 SYGVNS. This CDR3 has 15 residues. J lost 5 bases, V lost 2 bases, and 7 bases had no gene match. This CDR3 reads CASSEQDRVGETQYF. CDR3 bases: TGTGCCAGCAGTGAACAGGACAGGGTGGGGGAGACCCAGTACTTC. Full variable domain (missing parts from reference TRBV25-1 and TRBJ2-5): EADIYQTPRYLVIGTGKKITLECSQTMGHDKMYWYQQDPGMELHLIHYSYGVNSTEKGDLSSESTVSRIRTEHFPLTLESARPSHTSQYLCASSEQDRVGETQYFGPGTRLLVL.

The rearrangement links TRBV27 to TRBJ1-5; the match to TRBD1 covers 8 bases. This CDR3 contains 15 residues. Germline V gene data show CDR1 as MNHEY and CDR2 as SMNVEV (reference sequence). The V gene end was trimmed by 1 base and the J gene end by 6 bases; junction bases not matched to a gene: 5. The CDR3 is CASSLWSRGPQPQHF. In DNA form, the CDR3 reads TGTGCCAGCAGTTTATGGTCCAGGGGGCCTCAGCCCCAGCATTTT.

The J gene is TRBJ2-7, the V gene TRBV7-2, with 12 positions matching TRBD2. The length of the CDR3 is 16 residues. Per germline, CDR1 SGHTA and CDR2 FQGNSA. Germline trimming cut 1 base from V and 7 bases from J; bases unmatched to any gene: 8. Written as DNA, the CDR3 is TGTGCCAGCAGCTTAGTCCTAGCGGGGGGGCCGTTGGAGCAGTACTTC. Protein sequence: CASSLVLAGGPLEQYF.

This chain connects TRBV4-3 to TRBJ1-5; TRBD1 aligns across 8 bases. The CDR3 length is 14 residues. V lost 4 bases, J lost 4 bases, and 3 bases stayed unmatched. CDR1 LGHNA and CDR2 YSLEER come from the germline V gene. The CDR3 spells CASSPQGGNQPQHF. DNA of the CDR3: TGCGCCAGCAGCCCACAGGGGGGGAATCAGCCCCAGCATTTT.

The chain links TRBV19 to TRBJ1-2, with 8 nucleotides matching TRBD1. CDR3 length: 14 amino acids. Per germline, CDR1 LNHDA and CDR2 SQIVND (reference sequence). Trimming at V came to 5 bases and at J to 0 bases, leaving 2 bases not matched to a gene. CDR3 residues: CASSVDRANYGYTF. The CDR3 bases are TGTGCCAGTAGTGTGGACAGGGCTAACTATGGCTACACCTTC. Full variable domain (rest looked up from reference TRBV19 and TRBJ1-2): DGGITQSPKYLFRKEGQNVTLSCEQNLNHDAMYWYRQDPGQGLRLIYYSQIVNDFQKGDIAEGYSVSREKKESFPLTVTSAQKNPTAFYLCASSVDRANYGYTFGSGTRLTVV.

The chain combines TRBV20-1 with TRBJ2-7, with D uncertain. Trimming took 7 bases from V and 3 from J, leaving 10 bases between them. The CDR3 sequence is 11 residues long. Germline V gives CDR1 DFQATT, CDR2 SNEGSKA (reference sequence). The CDR3 sequence is CSVGDNYEQYF. CDR3 DNA: TGCAGTGTTGGGGATAACTACGAGCAGTACTTC.

This sequence joins TRBV19 and TRBJ2-7; possibly TRBD1 or TRBD2 for D (5 bases each). V lost 1 base to trimming and J lost 4 bases, with 8 bases between them. This CDR3 comprises 13 residues. The germline CDR1 and CDR2 sequences are LNHDA and SQIVND (reference sequence). CDR3 residues: CASSIAGPYEQYF. The CDR3 nucleotides read TGTGCCAGTAGTATAGCGGGGCCTTACGAGCAGTACTTC. Supplemented by reference TRBV19 and TRBJ2-7, the full variable domain reads DGGITQSPKYLFRKEGQNVTLSCEQNLNHDAMYWYRQDPGQGLRLIYYSQIVNDFQKGDIAEGYSVSREKKESFPLTVTSAQKNPTAFYLCASSIAGPYEQYFGPGTRLTVT.

V gene TRBV5-6 combines with J gene TRBJ1-4; perhaps TRBD1 as D (6 bases). The CDR3 is 14 amino acids. Trimming removed 2 bases at V and 2 bases at J, with 7 bases between. Germline V CDR1 and CDR2: SGHDT, YYEEEE. CDR3: CASSFRGTNEKLFF. The CDR3 nucleotides read TGTGCCAGCAGCTTCAGGGGCACTAATGAAAAACTGTTTTTT.

The rearrangement links TRBV7-2 to TRBJ1-6; D is ambiguous. This CDR3 region has 14 residues. Looked up from germline, CDR1 is SGHTA and CDR2 is FQGNSA. The V end lost 5 bases, the J end lost 7 bases, and 12 bases lay between the germline ends. DNA for the CDR3: TGTGCCAGCAGCCTAGGTGGTTACAATTCACCCCTCCACTTT. This codes for CASSLGGYNSPLHF.

The V call is TRBV18, the J call TRBJ1-5; D not certain. Germline CDR1 and CDR2: KGHSH and LQKENI. This CDR3 is built from 14 residues. V dropped 6 bases and J dropped 13 bases, with 22 bases sitting between them. The CDR3 loop is CASSPAVPDGEQHF. Written as DNA, the CDR3 is TGTGCCAGCTCCCCCGCAGTACCGGACGGCGAGCAGCATTTT.

The genes are TRBV30 and TRBJ1-2; no definite D call. Trimming left V 6 bases short and J 2 bases short, with 13 bases between. The V gene's germline CDR1 is GTSNPN and CDR2 SVGIG (reference sequence). This CDR3 region has 13 residues. As DNA, the CDR3 is TGTGCCTGCCGACTGGGAGAGAACTATGGCTACACCTTC. The encoded protein is CACRLGENYGYTF.

This chain joins TRBV30 and TRBJ2-7, with a weak D call TRBD1 (5 bases). Germline V gives CDR1 GTSNPN, CDR2 SVGIG (reference sequence). V lost 6 bases to trimming and J lost 3 bases, with 12 bases between them. This CDR3 has 12 residues. The CDR3 reads CACKKQDYEQYF. The CDR3 DNA is TGTGCCTGCAAAAAACAGGACTACGAGCAGTACTTC.

For the CDR3, the DNA is TGTGCCAGCAGGAGTACGGGGGGGTCCCAGTACTTC. Its protein is CASRSTGGSQYF. The rearrangement uses TRBV25-1 and TRBJ2-5, with 8 bases matching TRBD2. Germline V CDR1 and CDR2: MGHDK, SYGVNS. The CDR3 totals 12 residues. V was clipped by 6 bases and J by 9 bases; unmatched bases: 6.

This chain connects TRBV2 to TRBJ2-5; 8 positions match TRBD2. This CDR3 has 17 amino acids. V gave up 5 bases and J gave up 1 base; unmatched junction bases: 12. CDR1 and CDR2 from the germline V gene are SNHLY and FYNNEI. The CDR3 nucleotides read TGTGCCAGCAGTCCCCTTGCGGGGGGCCCACTCCAAGAGACCCAGTACTTC. This encodes CASSPLAGGPLQETQYF.

The rearrangement uses TRBV29-1 and TRBJ2-7; D is undetermined. The CDR3 consists of 12 residues. Trimming took off 7 bases at V and 2 bases at J, with 12 bases between the two ends. The germline CDR1 and CDR2 sequences are SQVTM and ANQGSEA. The DNA of the CDR3 is TGCAGCGCCCGGCCAGACACCTACGAGCAGTACTTC. It codes for CSARPDTYEQYF.

This chain connects TRBV10-3 to TRBJ1-4; D gene uncertain. Germline CDR1 ENHRY, CDR2 SYGVKD. V was cut by 4 bases and J by 0 bases, with 15 bases left in between. The CDR3 totals 17 residues. The CDR3 sequence: CAISATGEASTNEKLFF. CDR3 DNA: TGTGCCATCAGTGCCACGGGCGAGGCCTCAACTAATGAAAAACTGTTTTTT.

The chain is built from TRBV4-2 and TRBJ2-1; TRBD2 aligns across 10 bases. The germline V gene encodes CDR1 LGHNA and CDR2 YNFKEQ. CDR3 length equals 14 residues. V gave up 2 bases and J gave up 9 bases; unmatched junction bases: 4. The CDR3: CASSQSGGAGEQFF. In DNA form, the CDR3 reads TGTGCCAGCAGCCAAAGCGGGGGGGCGGGTGAGCAGTTCTTC.

The chain couples TRBV28 to TRBJ2-7; tentatively, D is TRBD1 or TRBD2 (5 bases each). The CDR3 loop spans 15 amino acids. V was cut by 4 bases and J by 3 bases, with 16 bases left in between. CDR1 MDHEN and CDR2 SYDVKM come from the germline V gene. The CDR3 reads CASSWPLLGGYEQYF. DNA of the CDR3: TGTGCCAGCAGTTGGCCCCTGCTTGGGGGCTACGAGCAGTACTTC.

V and J are TRBV5-6 and TRBJ1-2, with D hard to call. CDR3 length: 13 residues. Trimming stripped 2 bases from V and 4 bases from J, with 9 bases between. Germline V lookup: CDR1 SGHDT, CDR2 YYEEEE. The CDR3 DNA reads TGTGCCAGCAGCTTCGGCAGAATCTATGGCTACACCTTC. Translation: CASSFGRIYGYTF.

V gene TRBV6-5 combines with J gene TRBJ2-7, with D possibly TRBD1 on 6 matching bases. The CDR3 consists of 15 residues. Germline loops: CDR1 MNHEY, CDR2 SVGAGI. The V end lost 2 bases, the J end lost 1 base, and 12 bases lay between the germline ends. As DNA, the CDR3 is TGTGCCAGCAGTTACCCAGGGGCTCCATCCTACGAGCAGTACTTC. This translates into CASSYPGAPSYEQYF.

V usage is TRBV30 and J usage is TRBJ1-2; D gene uncertain. V was cut by 0 bases and J by 3 bases, with 8 bases left in between. The CDR3 runs 13 residues. From germline, CDR1 is GTSNPN and CDR2 SVGIG (reference sequence). The CDR3 nucleotides read TGTGCCTGGAGTGTACGTGGGGACTATGGCTACACCTTC. Its translation: CAWSVRGDYGYTF. The variable domain in full, completed from reference TRBV30 and TRBJ1-2, reads SQTIHQWPATLVQPVGSPLSLECTVEGTSNPNLYWYRQAAGRGLQLLFYSVGIGQISSEVPQNLSASRPQDRQFILSSKKLLLSDSGFYLCAWSVRGDYGYTFGSGTRLTVV.

The V call is TRBV25-1, the J call TRBJ2-3, with a possible D match to TRBD1 (6 bases). CDR3 size: 13 residues. Between the trimmed V and J ends, which lost 9 bases and 4 bases, there was a span of 14 bases. Looked up from germline, CDR1 is MGHDK and CDR2 is SYGVNS. The CDR3 nucleotides are TGTGCCAGTCAAACAGGGTTTTCAGATACGCAGTATTTT. Translated, it gives CASQTGFSDTQYF.

The chain employs TRBV19 and TRBJ1-5; 8 bases are a match to TRBD1. J gave up 2 bases and V 6 bases, and 6 bases lay outside the gene matches. The CDR3 consists of 15 residues. Germline CDR1 is LNHDA and CDR2 is SQIVND (reference sequence). This CDR3 reads CASRPPGGGNQPQHF. Here the CDR3 DNA reads TGTGCCAGTAGGCCCCCAGGGGGCGGCAATCAGCCCCAGCATTTT.

The J gene is TRBJ1-4, the V gene TRBV18; tentatively, D is TRBD1 (6 bases). Trimming left V 4 bases short and J 8 bases short, with 14 bases between. The V gene's germline CDR1 is KGHSH and CDR2 LQKENI. The CDR3 has 14 residues. The CDR3 spells CASSLKQGYEKLFF. CDR3 bases: TGTGCCAGCTCACTCAAACAGGGTTACGAAAAACTGTTTTTT.